This T cell receptor beta chain was sequenced for a study of cytomegalovirus exposure and HLA in healthy donors. Across the whole study: Out of approximately 170 million T cells, an earlier analysis found more than 95 million unique TCR beta sequences in total.

The primer mix had 60 Vbeta and 13 Jbeta primers. Only in-frame clones appear in the TCRdb table, and some are missing; sequencing was by immunoSEQ multiplex PCR. The data show 100,000 to 150,000 clones, about 78% seen once. CDR1 is MNHNS, CDR2 SASEGT, per germline. The CDR3 consists of 15 residues. The V and J ends lost 5 bases and 0 bases respectively, with 8 bases between them. J is TRBJ2-6 and V is TRBV6-1; no reliable D call. The sequenced material came from PBMCs. The TCR comes from a female donor in good health and CMV-seronegative. The CDR3 loop reads CASSLRVSGANVLTF. For the CDR3, the DNA is TGTGCCAGCAGTTTGAGAGTCTCTGGGGCCAACGTCCTGACTTTC.